This TCR beta chain was obtained from a study of blood T cell repertoires in COVID-19. About the research overall: The analysed material was cDNA or gDNA that came from T cells, B-cell-depleted T cells, or PBMCs.

The CDR3 is 17 amino acids. Unmatched junction bases numbered 12, after V lost 7 bases and J lost 2 bases. Germline loops: CDR1 SGHDT, CDR2 YYEEEE. Assay: immunoSEQ multiplex PCR; the TCRdb copy retains only in-frame clones and omits some. The sample carries 300,000 to 450,000 clones, 81% recorded once. The sample taken for sequencing was peripheral blood. The source is a human donor with acute or convalescent COVID-19. The donor label of this sample is uncertain. The rearrangement links TRBV5-6 to TRBJ1-2; 12 bases map to TRBD1. This CDR3 reads CASRTIGTGGENYGYTF. For the CDR3, the DNA is TGTGCCAGCCGCACAATTGGGACAGGGGGCGAGAACTATGGCTACACCTTC.